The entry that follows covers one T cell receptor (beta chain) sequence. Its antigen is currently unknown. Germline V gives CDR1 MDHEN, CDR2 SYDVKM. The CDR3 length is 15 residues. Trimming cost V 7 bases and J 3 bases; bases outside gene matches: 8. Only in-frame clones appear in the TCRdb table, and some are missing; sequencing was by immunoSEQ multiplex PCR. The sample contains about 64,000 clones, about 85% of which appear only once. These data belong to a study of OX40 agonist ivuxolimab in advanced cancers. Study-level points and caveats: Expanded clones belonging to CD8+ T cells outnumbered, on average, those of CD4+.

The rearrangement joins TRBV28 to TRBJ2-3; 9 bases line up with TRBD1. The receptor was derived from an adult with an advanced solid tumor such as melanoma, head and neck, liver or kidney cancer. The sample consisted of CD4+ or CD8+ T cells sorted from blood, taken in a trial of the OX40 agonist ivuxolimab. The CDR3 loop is CASNRPGTGTDTQYF. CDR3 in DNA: TGTGCCAGCAACCGACCCGGGACAGGGACAGATACGCAGTATTTT.